The rows below give T cell receptor beta chains drawn from one sample of a study of blood T cell repertoires in COVID-19. Method: immunoSEQ multiplex PCR; TCRdb's copy keeps in-frame clones and lacks some. The top ten clones hold 1.5% to 2% of a sample with about 130,000 clones, approximately 74% of them seen once. Sequencing input: peripheral blood. The receptors derive from a woman aged 70-85 years with acute or convalescent COVID-19. Both conserved end residues are part of each CDR3.

V	J	CDR3
TRBV27	TRBJ1-6	CASSLVGRGNSPLHF
TRBV2	TRBJ2-6	CASSHYTGRGNSGANVLTF
TRBV27	TRBJ1-2	CASSQQGAAGYTF
TRBV2	TRBJ2-5	CASSASRPGSWETQYF
TRBV10-3	TRBJ1-2	CAISDGTASYGYTF
TRBV28	TRBJ2-7	CASSSRLYEQYF
TRBV28	TRBJ1-4	CASSSPGQGLEKLFF
TRBV2	TRBJ2-7	CASSDRGYEQYF
TRBV10-3	TRBJ2-2	CAISDLGATGELFF
TRBV3-1/TRBV3-2	TRBJ2-2	CASSEDGGLAGDTGELFF
TRBV3-1/TRBV3-2	TRBJ2-6	CASSSDSVLSGANVLTF
TRBV5-1	TRBJ2-1	CASSLQGGVTNEQFF
TRBV7-2	TRBJ1-4	CASSITYNEKLFF
TRBV7-9	TRBJ2-3	CASSLGQAADTQYF
TRBV4-1	TRBJ2-7	CASSQDTRGSYEQYF
TRBV7-9	TRBJ2-1	CASSGTSGNNEQFF
TRBV27	TRBJ1-3	CASRSLSGNTIYF
TRBV28	TRBJ1-6	CASSLTGGNSPLHF
TRBV19	TRBJ1-5	CASSLRTGEGQPQHF
TRBV20-1	TRBJ1-4	CSASRNEKLFF
TRBV28	TRBJ1-5	CASSPWGDQPQHF
TRBV30	TRBJ1-1	CASGGGRTEAFF
TRBV7-2	TRBJ2-5	CASSFLTGVFGETQYF
TRBV6-5	TRBJ1-2	CASRRSGRGNYGYTF
TRBV6-6	TRBJ2-1	CASSYSTVYNEQFF
TRBV5-6	TRBJ1-1	CASSLGTTNTEAFF
TRBV7-8	TRBJ2-2	CASSFHKNTGELFF
TRBV2	TRBJ2-5	CASLRPGTEETQYF
TRBV12-3/TRBV12-4	TRBJ2-5	CASSFDRVETQYF
TRBV2	TRBJ2-3	CASSVSGTIGDTQYF
TRBV6-6	TRBJ1-2	CASSGTYNGYTF
TRBV28	TRBJ2-7	CASSLLASKYEQYF
TRBV5-1	TRBJ2-1	CASSPGQWLNEQFF